These T cell receptor beta chains were read from a single sample in a study of T-cell memory formation after mild COVID-19. TCRdb processed the 5' RACE reads anew with MiXCR; each CDR3 protein has one entry. The sample has just over 200,000 distinct CDR3 sequences; roughly 10% are singletons. Material for sequencing was PBMCs or a T cell subset sorted from them (not recorded which). The receptors originated from a young man who had mild COVID-19 (a few samples of this study predate the infection). Cell type and time point are not known. CDR3s include the opening cysteine and the closing phenylalanine or tryptophan. A D gene is named only where the DNA matches it firmly. For some rows the clone size is stated as once, few or many, or as a class when expanded; others skip it.

size: many; length: 14; J: TRBJ1-5; V: TRBV20-1; D: .; CDR3: CSARLDDGRQPQHF; DNA: TGCAGTGCTAGATTGGATGACGGGCGTCAGCCCCAGCATTTT
size: few; length: 11; J: TRBJ1-2; V: TRBV6-5; D: .; CDR3: CASNSGVGYTF; DNA: TGTGCCAGCAATAGTGGGGTAGGCTACACCTTC
size: once; length: 12; J: TRBJ2-1; V: TRBV29-1; D: TRBD2; CDR3: CSVSVAGVEQFF; DNA: TGCAGCGTGTCCGTAGCGGGGGTTGAGCAGTTCTTC
size: many; length: 17; J: TRBJ2-1; V: TRBV7-8; D: TRBD2; CDR3: CASSSSVAGGTYNEQFF; DNA: TGTGCCAGCAGCTCCTCCGTGGCCGGGGGGACCTACAATGAGCAGTTCTTC
size: few; length: 15; J: TRBJ2-3; V: TRBV5-1; D: TRBD2; CDR3: CASSFAGGGADTQYF; DNA: TGCGCCAGCAGCTTTGCGGGCGGGGGTGCAGATACGCAGTATTTT
size: few; length: 17; J: TRBJ2-3; V: TRBV3-1; D: TRBD2; CDR3: CASSQDASGGVTDTQYF; DNA: TGTGCCAGCAGCCAAGATGCCAGCGGGGGGGTAACAGATACGCAGTATTTT
size: many; length: 14; J: TRBJ2-4; V: TRBV5-1; D: .; CDR3: CASSFGAERNIQYF; DNA: TGCGCCAGCAGCTTCGGGGCGGAGAGAAACATTCAGTACTTC
size: .; length: 12; J: TRBJ2-2; V: TRBV5-1; D: .; CDR3: CASSLNPGELFF; DNA: TGCGCCAGCAGCTTGAACCCCGGGGAGCTGTTTTTT
size: few; length: 14; J: TRBJ2-3; V: TRBV7-8; D: .; CDR3: CASSLAEGSDTQYF; DNA: TGTGCCAGCAGCTTAGCGGAGGGGTCAGATACGCAGTATTTT
size: many; length: 15; J: TRBJ1-1; V: TRBV5-1; D: .; CDR3: CASSLVGGETTEAFF; DNA: TGCGCCAGCAGCTTGGTTGGAGGGGAGACCACTGAAGCTTTCTTT
size: .; length: 17; J: TRBJ2-3; V: TRBV2; D: TRBD2; CDR3: CASSDRRAGARTDTQYF; DNA: TGTGCCAGCAGTGACAGAAGAGCGGGGGCGCGCACAGATACGCAGTATTTT
size: .; length: 14; J: TRBJ2-6; V: TRBV5-1; D: .; CDR3: CASIDSSGANVLTF; DNA: TGCGCCAGCATCGACAGTTCTGGGGCCAACGTCCTGACTTTC
size: few; length: 14; J: TRBJ2-7; V: TRBV3-1; D: .; CDR3: CASSLLPGTYEQYF; DNA: TGTGCCAGCAGCTTATTACCCGGGACGTACGAGCAGTACTTC
size: many; length: 16; J: TRBJ2-6; V: TRBV5-1; D: .; CDR3: CASSLDLRRGANVLTF; DNA: TGCGCCAGCAGCTTGGATCTGCGACGCGGGGCCAACGTCCTGACTTTC
size: once; length: 15; J: TRBJ1-4; V: TRBV3-1; D: .; CDR3: CASSQRRLRDEKLFF; DNA: TGTGCCAGCAGCCAAAGACGACTTAGAGACGAAAAACTGTTTTTT
size: many; length: 15; J: TRBJ2-3; V: TRBV5-5; D: TRBD1; CDR3: CASSRGQGSTDTQYF; DNA: TGTGCCAGCAGCAGGGGACAGGGGAGCACAGATACGCAGTATTTT
size: .; length: 17; J: TRBJ2-5; V: TRBV10-3; D: .; CDR3: CAISEYKGNPIQETQYF; DNA: TGTGCCATCAGTGAGTACAAAGGGAACCCTATCCAAGAGACCCAGTACTTC
size: .; length: 14; J: TRBJ1-5; V: TRBV7-2; D: .; CDR3: CASSRYRVRQPQHF; DNA: TGTGCCAGCAGCCGATACAGGGTCCGGCAGCCCCAGCATTTT
size: many; length: 14; J: TRBJ2-7; V: TRBV30; D: .; CDR3: CAWDRGPETYEQYF; DNA: TGTGCCTGGGATCGAGGACCGGAGACCTACGAGCAGTACTTC
size: few; length: 12; J: TRBJ2-6; V: TRBV20-1; D: .; CDR3: CSAGDGANVLTF; DNA: TGCAGTGCGGGGGATGGGGCCAACGTCCTGACTTTC
size: .; length: 14; J: TRBJ2-5; V: TRBV5-1; D: .; CDR3: CASSLGTDGETQYF; DNA: TGCGCCAGCAGCTTGGGGACGGATGGGGAGACCCAGTACTTC
size: many; length: 14; J: TRBJ2-7; V: TRBV20-1; D: TRBD2; CDR3: CSASRSSGGYEQYF; DNA: TGCAGTGCTAGTAGGTCTAGCGGGGGGTACGAGCAGTACTTC
size: once; length: 15; J: TRBJ2-7; V: TRBV9; D: TRBD2; CDR3: CASSPRGEGYYEQYF; DNA: TGTGCCAGCAGCCCCCGGGGGGAAGGGTACTACGAGCAGTACTTC
size: .; length: 13; J: TRBJ2-5; V: TRBV5-5; D: .; CDR3: CASSLSRRETQYF; DNA: TGTGCCAGCAGCTTAAGTCGGAGAGAGACCCAGTACTTC
size: .; length: 13; J: TRBJ2-4; V: TRBV4-1; D: .; CDR3: CASHDSAKNIQYF; DNA: TGCGCCAGCCATGACAGTGCCAAAAACATTCAGTACTTC
size: few; length: 15; J: TRBJ2-1; V: TRBV7-2; D: TRBD2; CDR3: CASSLVLAGGREQFF; DNA: TGTGCCAGCAGCTTAGTCCTAGCGGGGGGTAGGGAGCAGTTCTTC
size: .; length: 14; J: TRBJ2-5; V: TRBV3-1; D: .; CDR3: CASSLGGPQETQYF; DNA: TGTGCCAGCAGCCTGGGGGGACCCCAAGAGACCCAGTACTTC
size: .; length: 16; J: TRBJ1-1; V: TRBV18; D: TRBD1; CDR3: CASSPTPGQGACEAFF; DNA: TGTGCCAGCTCACCGACTCCGGGACAGGGGGCGTGTGAAGCTTTCTTT
size: many; length: 13; J: TRBJ2-5; V: TRBV7-2; D: .; CDR3: CASSRDYQETQYF; DNA: TGTGCCAGCAGCCGGGACTACCAAGAGACCCAGTACTTC
size: few; length: 11; J: TRBJ2-7; V: TRBV12-3/TRBV12-4; D: .; CDR3: CASSDRGIRYF; DNA: TGTGCCAGCAGTGATCGAGGGATCCGGTACTTC
size: .; length: 16; J: TRBJ2-1; V: TRBV5-1; D: TRBD2; CDR3: CASSLLSGGALNEQFF; DNA: TGCGCCAGCAGCCTCCTAAGCGGGGGGGCGCTCAATGAGCAGTTCTTC
size: many; length: 15; J: TRBJ2-2; V: TRBV6-2/TRBV6-3; D: TRBD2; CDR3: CASSGTSSDTGELFF; DNA: TGTGCCAGCAGTGGGACTAGCTCGGACACCGGGGAGCTGTTTTTT
size: few; length: 15; J: TRBJ1-6; V: TRBV7-9; D: .; CDR3: CASSSPGLRDSPLHF; DNA: TGTGCCAGCAGCTCCCCCGGTTTGCGAGATTCACCCCTCCACTTT
size: .; length: 16; J: TRBJ2-2; V: TRBV6-1; D: TRBD1; CDR3: CASSETRQGAYGELFF; DNA: TGTGCCAGCAGTGAAACTAGACAGGGGGCTTACGGGGAGCTGTTTTTT
size: .; length: 16; J: TRBJ1-1; V: TRBV11-3; D: TRBD1; CDR3: CASSLGQGARDTEAFF; DNA: TGTGCCAGCAGCTTAGGACAGGGGGCGCGGGACACTGAAGCTTTCTTT
size: .; length: 16; J: TRBJ2-2; V: TRBV2; D: TRBD1; CDR3: CASSETRDRSTGELFF; DNA: TGTGCCAGCAGTGAAACCCGGGACAGATCCACCGGGGAGCTGTTTTTT
size: .; length: 16; J: TRBJ1-5; V: TRBV4-3; D: .; CDR3: CASSQEQAMGNQPQHF; DNA: TGCGCCAGCAGCCAAGAACAGGCGATGGGAAATCAGCCCCAGCATTTT
size: .; length: 12; J: TRBJ1-1; V: TRBV28; D: TRBD1; CDR3: CASMGQIPEAFF; DNA: TGTGCCAGCATGGGACAGATACCTGAAGCTTTCTTT
size: many; length: 17; J: TRBJ1-6; V: TRBV7-8; D: .; CDR3: CASSLGLLQGPNSPLHF; DNA: TGTGCCAGCAGCCTAGGCCTCCTTCAGGGACCCAATTCACCCCTCCACTTT
size: .; length: 14; J: TRBJ2-3; V: TRBV30; D: TRBD2; CDR3: CAWRASGASDTQYF; DNA: TGTGCCTGGAGGGCTAGCGGGGCCTCGGATACGCAGTATTTT
size: .; length: 16; J: TRBJ2-5; V: TRBV12-3/TRBV12-4; D: TRBD1; CDR3: CASSSTLGQGEETQYF; DNA: TGTGCCAGCAGTTCCACACTAGGACAGGGCGAAGAGACCCAGTACTTC